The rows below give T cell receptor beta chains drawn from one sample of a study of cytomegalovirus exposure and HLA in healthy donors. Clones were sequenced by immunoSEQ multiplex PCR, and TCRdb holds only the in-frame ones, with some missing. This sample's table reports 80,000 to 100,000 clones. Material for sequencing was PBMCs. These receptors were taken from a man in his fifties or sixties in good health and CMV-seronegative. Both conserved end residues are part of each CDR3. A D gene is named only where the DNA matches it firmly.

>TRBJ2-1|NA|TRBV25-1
TGTGCCAGTTCTACAGGTAGATTTCAGTTCTTC
CASSTGRFQFF
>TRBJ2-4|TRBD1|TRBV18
TGTGCCAGCTCACCTCCGGGACAGATAGCCAAAAACATTCAGTACTTC
CASSPPGQIAKNIQYF
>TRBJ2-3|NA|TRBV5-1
TGCGCCAGCAGGCCCTCCGAACAGGTATTTGAGTATTTT
CASRPSEQVFEYF
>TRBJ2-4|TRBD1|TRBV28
TGTGCCAGCAGCATACAGGGGAACGTAGCCAAAAACATTCAGTACTTC
CASSIQGNVAKNIQYF
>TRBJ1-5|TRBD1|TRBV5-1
TGCGCCAGCAGCTCACAGGGGGGGGATCAGCACCAGCATTTT
CASSSQGGDQHQHF
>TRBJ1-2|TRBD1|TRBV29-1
TGCAGCGTCCCGGACAGGGCCGGCTACACCTTC
CSVPDRAGYTF
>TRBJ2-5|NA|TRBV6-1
TGTGCCAGCAGTGAAGCTGTAGGGGAAGAGACCCAGTACTTC
CASSEAVGEETQYF
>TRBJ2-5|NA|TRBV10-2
TGCGCCACCCGTCTGGAGACCCAGTACTTC
CATRLETQYF
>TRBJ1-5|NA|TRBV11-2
TGTGCCAGCAGCTTAGGGACAGATCAGCCCCAGCATTTT
CASSLGTDQPQHF
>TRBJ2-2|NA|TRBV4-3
TGCGCCAGCAGCCACACTACCGCTTTCAACACCGGGGAGCTGTTTTTT
CASSHTTAFNTGELFF
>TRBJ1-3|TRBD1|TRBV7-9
TGTGCCAGCAGCTGGACAGGGGCTGGAAACACCATATATTTT
CASSWTGAGNTIYF
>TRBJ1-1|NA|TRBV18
TGTGCCAGCTCACCAACCGCGGGCAGAGGGTCTACTGAAGCTTTCTTT
CASSPTAGRGSTEAFF
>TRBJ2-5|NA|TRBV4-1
TGCGCCAGCAGCCTTGGGACTGCGCAAGAGACCCAGTACTTC
CASSLGTAQETQYF
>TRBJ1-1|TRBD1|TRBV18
TGTGCCAGCTCGCCGGGACAGGAAGCTTTCTTT
CASSPGQEAFF
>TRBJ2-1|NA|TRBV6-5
TGTGCCAGCAGTTACGTGGCGGCGGGTGAGCAGTTCTTC
CASSYVAAGEQFF
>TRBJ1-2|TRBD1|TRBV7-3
TGTGCCAGCAGCTTAACGATAGGGACAGGGGGGGGCGGCTACACCTTC
CASSLTIGTGGGGYTF